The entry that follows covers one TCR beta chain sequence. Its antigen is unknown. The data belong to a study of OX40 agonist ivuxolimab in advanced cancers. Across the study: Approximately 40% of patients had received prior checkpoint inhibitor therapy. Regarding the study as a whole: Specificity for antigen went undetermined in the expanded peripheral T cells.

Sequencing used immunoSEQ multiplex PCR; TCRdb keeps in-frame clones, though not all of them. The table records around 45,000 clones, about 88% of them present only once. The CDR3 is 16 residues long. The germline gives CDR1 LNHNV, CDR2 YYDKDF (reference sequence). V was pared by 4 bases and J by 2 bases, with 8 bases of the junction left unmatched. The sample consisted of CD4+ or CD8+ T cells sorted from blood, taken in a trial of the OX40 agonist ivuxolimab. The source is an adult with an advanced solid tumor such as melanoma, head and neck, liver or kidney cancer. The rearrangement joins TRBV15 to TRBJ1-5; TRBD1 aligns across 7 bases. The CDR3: CATSTIRDSRNQPQHF. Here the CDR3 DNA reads TGTGCCACCAGCACCATCCGGGACAGCCGCAATCAGCCCCAGCATTTT.